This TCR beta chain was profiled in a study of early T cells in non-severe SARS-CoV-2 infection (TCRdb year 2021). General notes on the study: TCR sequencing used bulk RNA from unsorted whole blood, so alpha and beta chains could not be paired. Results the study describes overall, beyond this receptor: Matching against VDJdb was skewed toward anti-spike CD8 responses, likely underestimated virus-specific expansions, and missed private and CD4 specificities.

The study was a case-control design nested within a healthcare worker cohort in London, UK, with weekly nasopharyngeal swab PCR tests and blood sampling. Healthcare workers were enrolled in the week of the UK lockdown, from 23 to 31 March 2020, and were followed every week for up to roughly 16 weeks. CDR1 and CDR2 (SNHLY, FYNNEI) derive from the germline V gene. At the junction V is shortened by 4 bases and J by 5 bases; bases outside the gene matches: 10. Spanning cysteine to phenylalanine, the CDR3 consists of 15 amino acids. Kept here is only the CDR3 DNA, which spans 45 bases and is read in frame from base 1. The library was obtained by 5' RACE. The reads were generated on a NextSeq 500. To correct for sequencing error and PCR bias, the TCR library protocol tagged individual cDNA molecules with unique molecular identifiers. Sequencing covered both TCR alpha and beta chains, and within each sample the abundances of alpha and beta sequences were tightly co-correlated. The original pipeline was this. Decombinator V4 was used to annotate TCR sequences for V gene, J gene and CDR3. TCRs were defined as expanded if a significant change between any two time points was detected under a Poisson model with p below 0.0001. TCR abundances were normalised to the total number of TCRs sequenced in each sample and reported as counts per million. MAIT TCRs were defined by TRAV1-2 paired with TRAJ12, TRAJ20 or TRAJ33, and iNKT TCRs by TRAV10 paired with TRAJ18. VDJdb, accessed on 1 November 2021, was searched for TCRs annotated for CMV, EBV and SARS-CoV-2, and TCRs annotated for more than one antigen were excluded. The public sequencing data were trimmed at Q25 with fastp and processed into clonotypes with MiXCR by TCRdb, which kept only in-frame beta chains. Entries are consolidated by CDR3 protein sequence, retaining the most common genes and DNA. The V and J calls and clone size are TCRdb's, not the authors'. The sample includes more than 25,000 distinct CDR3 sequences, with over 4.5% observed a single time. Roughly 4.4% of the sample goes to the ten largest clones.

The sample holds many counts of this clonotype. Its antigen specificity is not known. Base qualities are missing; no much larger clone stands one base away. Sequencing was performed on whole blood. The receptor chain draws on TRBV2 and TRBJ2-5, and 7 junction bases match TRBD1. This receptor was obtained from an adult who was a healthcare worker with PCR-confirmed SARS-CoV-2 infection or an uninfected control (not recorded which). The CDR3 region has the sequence CASSVYRGEEETQYF. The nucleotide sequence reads TGTGCCAGCAGTGTCTACAGGGGAGAGGAGGAGACCCAGTACTTC.